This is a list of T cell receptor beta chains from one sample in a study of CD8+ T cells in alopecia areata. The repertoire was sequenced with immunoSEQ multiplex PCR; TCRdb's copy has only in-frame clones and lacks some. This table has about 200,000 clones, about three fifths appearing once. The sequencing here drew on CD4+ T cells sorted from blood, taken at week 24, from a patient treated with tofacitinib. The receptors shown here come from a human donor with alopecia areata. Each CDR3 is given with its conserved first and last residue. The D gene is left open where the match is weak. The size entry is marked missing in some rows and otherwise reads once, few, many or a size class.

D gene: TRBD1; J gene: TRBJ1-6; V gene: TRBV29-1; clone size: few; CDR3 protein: CSVGQAHDSPLHF; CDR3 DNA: TGCAGCGTCGGACAGGCGCATGATTCACCCCTCCACTTT
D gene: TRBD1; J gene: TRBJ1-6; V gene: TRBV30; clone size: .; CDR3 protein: CAWGTGPNSPLHF; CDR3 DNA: TGTGCCTGGGGGACAGGACCGAATTCACCCCTCCACTTT
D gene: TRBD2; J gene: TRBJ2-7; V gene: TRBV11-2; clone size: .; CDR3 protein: CASSLDLGLTSYEQYF; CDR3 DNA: TGTGCCAGCAGCTTAGATCTGGGACTAACCTCCTACGAGCAGTACTTC
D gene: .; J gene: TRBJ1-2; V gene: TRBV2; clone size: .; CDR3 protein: CASSEALGYGYTF; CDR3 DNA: TGTGCCAGCAGTGAAGCGCTTGGGTATGGCTACACCTTC
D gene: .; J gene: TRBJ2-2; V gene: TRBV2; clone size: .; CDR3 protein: CASSEAGAGTGELFF; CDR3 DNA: TGTGCCAGCAGTGAGGCCGGGGCCGGAACCGGGGAGCTGTTTTTT
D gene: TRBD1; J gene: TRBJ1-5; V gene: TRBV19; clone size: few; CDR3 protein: CASSAQGWGFNQPQHF; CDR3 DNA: TGTGCCAGTAGTGCACAGGGGTGGGGATTCAATCAGCCCCAGCATTTT
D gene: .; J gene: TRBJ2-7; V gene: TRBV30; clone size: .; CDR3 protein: CAWSPHSYEQYF; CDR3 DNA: TGTGCCTGGAGTCCCCATTCCTACGAGCAGTACTTC
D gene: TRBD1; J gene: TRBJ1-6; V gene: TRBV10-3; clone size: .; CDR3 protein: CASHRGSSSPLHF; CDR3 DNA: TGTGCCAGCCACAGGGGATCGTCTTCACCCCTCCACTTT
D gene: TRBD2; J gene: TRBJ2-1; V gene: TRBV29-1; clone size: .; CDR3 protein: CSGLADYNEQFF; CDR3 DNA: TGCAGCGGGCTAGCGGATTACAATGAGCAGTTCTTC
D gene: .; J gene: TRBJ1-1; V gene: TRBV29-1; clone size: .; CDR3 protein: CSVGGQMNTEAFF; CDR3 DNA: TGCAGCGTTGGTGGTCAGATGAACACTGAAGCTTTCTTT
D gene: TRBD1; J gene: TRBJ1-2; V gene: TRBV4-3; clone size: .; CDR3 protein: CASSQPYTGGHYGYTF; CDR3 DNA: TGCGCCAGCAGCCAACCTTATACAGGGGGCCACTATGGCTACACCTTC
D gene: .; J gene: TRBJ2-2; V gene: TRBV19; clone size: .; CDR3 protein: CASSIEGSFTGELFF; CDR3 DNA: TGTGCCAGTAGTATAGAGGGGAGTTTCACCGGGGAGCTGTTTTTT
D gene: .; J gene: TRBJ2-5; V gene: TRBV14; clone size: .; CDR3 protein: CASSQFETQYF; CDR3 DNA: TGTGCCAGCAGCCAATTTGAGACCCAGTACTTC
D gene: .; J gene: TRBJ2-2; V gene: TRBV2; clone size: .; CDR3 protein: CASRWGRDTGELFF; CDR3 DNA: TGTGCCAGCCGGTGGGGGCGAGACACCGGGGAGCTGTTTTTT
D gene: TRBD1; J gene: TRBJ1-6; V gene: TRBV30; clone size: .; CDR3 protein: CAWIDRGNSPLHF; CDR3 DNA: TGTGCCTGGATCGACAGGGGAAATTCACCCCTCCACTTT
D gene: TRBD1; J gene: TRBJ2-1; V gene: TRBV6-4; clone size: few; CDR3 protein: CASSRQGGNEQFF; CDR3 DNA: TGTGCCAGCAGCAGACAGGGGGGGAATGAGCAGTTCTTC
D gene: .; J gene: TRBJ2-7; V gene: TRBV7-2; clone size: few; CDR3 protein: CASSLVGSSSYEQYF; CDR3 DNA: TGTGCCAGCAGCTTAGTGGGGAGTTCCTCCTACGAGCAGTACTTC
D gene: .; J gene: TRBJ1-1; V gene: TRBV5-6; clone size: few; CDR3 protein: CASSLVVMNTEAFF; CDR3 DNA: TGTGCCAGCAGCTTGGTCGTTATGAACACTGAAGCTTTCTTT
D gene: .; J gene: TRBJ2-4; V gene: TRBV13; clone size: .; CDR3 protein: CASSLGNLLADGRILAKNIQYF; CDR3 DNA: TGTGCCAGCAGCTTGGGCAACTTACTAGCTGATGGAAGGATTCTAGCCAAAAACATTCAGTACTTC
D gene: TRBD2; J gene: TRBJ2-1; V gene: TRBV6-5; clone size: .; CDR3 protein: CASSWGGEQFF; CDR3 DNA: TGTGCCAGCAGTTGGGGGGGTGAGCAGTTCTTC
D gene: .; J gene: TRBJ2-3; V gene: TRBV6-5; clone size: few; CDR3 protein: CASTIPGADTQYF; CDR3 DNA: TGTGCCAGCACCATCCCTGGGGCAGATACGCAGTATTTT
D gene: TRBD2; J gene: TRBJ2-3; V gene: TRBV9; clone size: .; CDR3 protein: CASSRRSGGYSSTDTQYF; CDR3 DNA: TGTGCCAGCAGCCGTCGGAGCGGGGGGTACTCTAGCACAGATACGCAGTATTTT
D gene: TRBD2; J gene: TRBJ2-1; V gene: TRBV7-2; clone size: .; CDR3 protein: CASSSSGGLLNEQFF; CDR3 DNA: TGTGCCAGCAGCTCGAGCGGGGGCCTCTTGAATGAGCAGTTCTTC
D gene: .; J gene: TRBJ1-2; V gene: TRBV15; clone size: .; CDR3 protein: CATAKERQSYGYTF; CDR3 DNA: TGTGCCACCGCCAAGGAAAGACAGAGCTATGGCTACACCTTC
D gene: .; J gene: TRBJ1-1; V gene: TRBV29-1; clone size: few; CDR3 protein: CSVEAHLNTEAFF; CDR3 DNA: TGCAGCGTTGAGGCCCATCTGAACACTGAAGCTTTCTTT
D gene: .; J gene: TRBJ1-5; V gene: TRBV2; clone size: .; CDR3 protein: CASRDKQNSNQPQHF; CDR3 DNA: TGTGCCAGCCGGGACAAACAGAATAGCAATCAGCCCCAGCATTTT
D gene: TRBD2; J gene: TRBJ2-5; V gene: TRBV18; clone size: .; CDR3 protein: CASSPPGTSDQETQYF; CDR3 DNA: TGTGCCAGCTCACCTCCCGGGACTAGCGACCAAGAGACCCAGTACTTC
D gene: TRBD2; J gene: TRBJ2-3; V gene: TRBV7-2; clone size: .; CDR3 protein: CASSRDYDTDTQYF; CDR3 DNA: TGTGCCAGCAGCCGGGACTACGACACAGATACGCAGTATTTT
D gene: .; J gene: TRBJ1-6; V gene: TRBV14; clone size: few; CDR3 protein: CASSQVQRSLHF; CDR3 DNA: TGTGCCAGCAGCCAAGTTCAAAGATCCCTCCACTTT
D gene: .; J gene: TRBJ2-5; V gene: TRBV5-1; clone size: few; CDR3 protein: CASSLAGAGKTQYF; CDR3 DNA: TGCGCCAGCAGCCTCGCAGGGGCAGGGAAGACCCAGTACTTC
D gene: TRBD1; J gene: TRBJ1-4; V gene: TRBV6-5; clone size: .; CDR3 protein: CASSKGQGWEKLFF; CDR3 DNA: TGTGCCAGCAGCAAAGGACAGGGATGGGAAAAACTGTTTTTT
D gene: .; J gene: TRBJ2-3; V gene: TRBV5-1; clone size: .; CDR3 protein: CASSLRGVGTDTQYF; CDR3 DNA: TGCGCCAGCAGCTTGCGGGGTGTGGGCACAGATACGCAGTATTTT
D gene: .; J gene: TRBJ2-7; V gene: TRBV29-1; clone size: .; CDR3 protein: CSVGEQSVPYEQYF; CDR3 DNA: TGCAGCGTTGGTGAGCAGTCCGTTCCCTACGAGCAGTACTTC
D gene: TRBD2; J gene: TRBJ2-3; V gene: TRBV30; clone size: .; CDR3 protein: CASSGGTDTQYF; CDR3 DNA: TGTGCCTCTAGCGGGGGCACAGATACGCAGTATTTT
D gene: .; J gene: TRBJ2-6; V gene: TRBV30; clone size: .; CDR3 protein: CAWGLTPGIPSGANVLTF; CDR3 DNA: TGTGCCTGGGGACTCACGCCCGGAATACCCTCTGGGGCCAACGTCCTGACTTTC
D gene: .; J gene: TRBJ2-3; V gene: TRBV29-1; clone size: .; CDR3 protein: CSVGQLSSTDTQYF; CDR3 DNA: TGCAGCGTCGGACAGTTATCTAGCACAGATACGCAGTATTTT
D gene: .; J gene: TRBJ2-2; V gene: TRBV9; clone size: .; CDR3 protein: CASSVVKGGTGELFF; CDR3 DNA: TGTGCCAGCAGCGTAGTGAAGGGTGGGACCGGGGAGCTGTTTTTT
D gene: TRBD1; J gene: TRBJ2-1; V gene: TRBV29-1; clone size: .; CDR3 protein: CSVTRDRVNEQFF; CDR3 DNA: TGCAGCGTAACCCGGGACAGGGTCAATGAGCAGTTCTTC
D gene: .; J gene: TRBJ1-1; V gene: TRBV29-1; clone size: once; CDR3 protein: CSVYDSEAFF; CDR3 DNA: TGCAGCGTTTACGATTCTGAAGCTTTCTTT
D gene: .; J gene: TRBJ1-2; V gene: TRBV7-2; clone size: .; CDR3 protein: CASSLVENYGYTF; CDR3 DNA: TGTGCCAGCAGCTTAGTGGAAAACTATGGCTACACCTTC
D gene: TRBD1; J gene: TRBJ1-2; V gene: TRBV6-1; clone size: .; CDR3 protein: CASIRTGPANYGYTF; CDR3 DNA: TGTGCCAGCATTCGGACAGGCCCAGCTAACTATGGCTACACCTTC
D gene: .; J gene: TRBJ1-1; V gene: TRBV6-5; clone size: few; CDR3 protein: CASCEKGRLEAFF; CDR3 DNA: TGTGCCAGCTGCGAGAAGGGACGCTTAGAAGCTTTCTTT
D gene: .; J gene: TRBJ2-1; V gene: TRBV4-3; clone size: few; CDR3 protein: CASSQVLATYNEQFF; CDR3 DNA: TGCGCCAGCAGCCAAGTCCTAGCGACTTACAATGAGCAGTTCTTC
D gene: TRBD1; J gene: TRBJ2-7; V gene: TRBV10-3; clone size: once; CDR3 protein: CAIQHGTGGYEQYF; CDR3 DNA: TGTGCCATCCAACATGGGACAGGGGGATACGAGCAGTACTTC
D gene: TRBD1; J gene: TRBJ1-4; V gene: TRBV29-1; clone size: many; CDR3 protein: CSVGDRGIEKLFF; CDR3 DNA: TGCAGCGTTGGGGACAGGGGGATCGAAAAACTGTTTTTT